This TCR beta chain was profiled in a study of cytomegalovirus exposure and HLA in healthy donors. Overall study context: A preliminary data release comprised roughly 85 million unique TCRs obtained from HLA-typed donors. Study findings and constraints: Earlier analysis found most TCR beta V segments productive about 87% or about 30% of the time. Only CMV serostatus was available as immune exposure information.

This clone was counted a single time. No antigen is known for it. In germline, CDR1 is MNHEY, CDR2 SMNVEV (reference sequence). V lost 0 bases to trimming and J lost 7 bases, with 10 bases between them. CDR3 length: 14 residues. Amplification used 60 Vbeta primers and 13 Jbeta primers. Per the original methods: Unique TCR beta chains totaled about 73 million in a later count, with roughly 11 million of them shared. The assay was immunoSEQ multiplex PCR, and TCRdb's table has in-frame clones only and misses some. That table furnishes V, J and clone size, whereas the DNA furnished D and trimming. The table shows roughly 150,000 clones, with 65% to 80% occurring only once.

V and J are TRBV27 and TRBJ2-4; D is ambiguous. The sequence was obtained from a young man in good health and CMV-seropositive. Sequencing used PBMCs. CDR3 coding DNA: TGTGCCAGCAGTTTATCGATGGGCTATAACATTCAGTACTTC. The encoded protein is CASSLSMGYNIQYF.